This TCR beta chain emerged from a study of blood T cell repertoires in COVID-19. Background on the study: The study drew acute and convalescent COVID-19 samples from the United States, Italy and Spain.

Per the original data handling: Estimation of nucleated cell counts was performed using reference gene primer amplification. TCRdb keeps only in-frame clones here, not all; method: immunoSEQ multiplex PCR. V, J and clone size derive from that table, while D and trimming were established from the DNA sequence. The sample consists of around 96,000 clones, 90% to 95% of them appearing once. This clone was found once. The CDR3 is 16 amino acids. Deletions cut 2 bases from V and 1 base from J, with 14 bases between. Germline CDR1 reads MNHEY; CDR2 reads SVGEGT. V and J are TRBV6-2 or TRBV6-3 and TRBJ1-1; D is unresolved. Sequenced: peripheral blood. The source of this sequence is a human donor with active COVID-19. The donor label of this sample is uncertain. Written as DNA, the CDR3 is TGTGCCAGCAGTTACGTGGCCTGGCGGCAGAACACTGAAGCTTTCTTT. Encoded protein: CASSYVAWRQNTEAFF.